This is a list of T cell receptor beta chains from one sample in a study of blood T cell repertoires in COVID-19. Repertoires were generated with immunoSEQ multiplex PCR, while TCRdb's copy carries only in-frame clones and drops some. The data contain about 190,000 clones, around 85% of them seen just once; the ten biggest clones take up approximately 1.1%. The sample consisted of peripheral blood. Every receptor here comes from a man aged 30 to 39 with acute or convalescent COVID-19. CDR3s include the opening cysteine and the closing phenylalanine or tryptophan. A D gene is named only where the DNA matches it firmly. The listing skips clone size in some rows; elsewhere it reads once, few, many or a size class.

j_call | v_call | clone_size | d_call | cdr3_nt | cdr3_aa
TRBJ2-7 | TRBV11-2 | . | . | TGTGCCAGCAGCCCAGGGGGGACCTACGAGCAGTACTTC | CASSPGGTYEQYF
TRBJ2-1 | TRBV22-1 | once | . | TGTCCTGGGAGCGCACACCCGTCAGGAAGGAATGAGCAGTTCTTC | CPGSAHPSGRNEQFF
TRBJ2-3 | TRBV11-2 | . | TRBD2 | TGTGCCAGCAGCTTAGACAGCGGGAGGGCCGATACGCAGTATTTT | CASSLDSGRADTQYF
TRBJ1-1 | TRBV18 | . | TRBD1 | TGTGCCAGCTCTTGGACAGGGGGGATGAACACTGAAGCTTTCTTT | CASSWTGGMNTEAFF
TRBJ1-2 | TRBV6-5 | . | TRBD1 | TGTGCCAGCAGCCCCGCCCAGGGGGTGGACTATGGCTACACCTTC | CASSPAQGVDYGYTF
TRBJ2-3 | TRBV28 | . | . | TGTGCCACCTCAGGGGAAGATACGCAGTATTTT | CATSGEDTQYF
TRBJ1-6 | TRBV28 | . | . | TGTGCCAGCAGTTTACTGAATTCACCCCTCCACTTT | CASSLLNSPLHF
TRBJ1-2 | TRBV27 | . | . | TGTGCCAGCAGTTTAACATCAGGAGGGGCGGCCTATGGCTACACCTTC | CASSLTSGGAAYGYTF
TRBJ1-5 | TRBV18 | . | . | TGTGCCAGCTCACTCCTGGAGGGGACCCAGCCCCAGCATTTT | CASSLLEGTQPQHF
TRBJ2-7 | TRBV18 | once | . | TGTGCCAGCTCACCAGGTGATAGCTGGAAACCCTTTCGCGAGCAGTACTTC | CASSPGDSWKPFREQYF
TRBJ2-2 | TRBV7-8 | . | . | TGTGCCAGCAGCTTCGGGATTTTCAACACCGGGGAGCTGTTTTTT | CASSFGIFNTGELFF
TRBJ1-1 | TRBV5-6 | . | . | TGTGCCAGCAGCTTAACAGGGCGGTTGCGAACTGAAGCTTTCTTT | CASSLTGRLRTEAFF
TRBJ2-1 | TRBV9 | few | TRBD2 | TGTGCCAGCAGCCGTGACTCTGATGGGAGGGCCCGAGAGCAGTTCTTC | CASSRDSDGRAREQFF
TRBJ2-3 | TRBV5-4 | once | TRBD1 | TGTGCCAGCAGCTCGGGACAGGGTATCACAGATACGCAGTATTTT | CASSSGQGITDTQYF
TRBJ1-5 | TRBV19 | . | . | TGTGCCAGTACCCTGGCAGGGGTCAGTCAGCCCCAGCATTTT | CASTLAGVSQPQHF
TRBJ2-1 | TRBV19 | . | . | TGTGCCAGTAGTATCTTAGTTCGGGCGGGATCCTACAATGAGCAGTTCTTC | CASSILVRAGSYNEQFF
TRBJ1-6 | TRBV28 | . | . | TGTGCCAGCAGTTTAGGGGGGAACAATTCACCCCTCCACTTT | CASSLGGNNSPLHF
TRBJ1-3 | TRBV7-9 | . | . | TGTGCCAGCAGCTACGAGGGAAACACCATATATTTT | CASSYEGNTIYF
TRBJ2-1 | TRBV27 | once | TRBD2 | TGTGCCAGCAGTAAAGGACTAGCGGGAGGCTGGTACAATGAGCAGTTCTTC | CASSKGLAGGWYNEQFF
TRBJ2-1 | TRBV9 | . | TRBD2 | TGTGCCAGCAGCGATAGCGGGGGTCTAACCAATGAGCAGTTCTTC | CASSDSGGLTNEQFF
TRBJ1-6 | TRBV7-9 | once | TRBD1 | TGTGCCAGCAGCCGACAAGGGACAGATTCACCCCTCCACTTT | CASSRQGTDSPLHF
TRBJ2-3 | TRBV15 | . | TRBD1 | TGTGCCACCAGCAGAGAGGGACAGGGGAGATCAGATACGCAGTATTTT | CATSREGQGRSDTQYF
TRBJ2-7 | TRBV30 | many | TRBD2 | TGTGCCTGGAGTCCCCCGGGACTAGCGAGCGAGCAGTACTTC | CAWSPPGLASEQYF
TRBJ2-7 | TRBV11-1 | . | . | TGTGCCAGCAGCTCCCACAGCTACGAGCAGTACTTC | CASSSHSYEQYF
TRBJ2-1 | TRBV6-6 | . | TRBD1 | TGTGCCAGCAGGGGACAGGGGGCTCGCAATGAGCAGTTCTTC | CASRGQGARNEQFF
TRBJ1-1 | TRBV18 | . | . | TGTGCCAGCTCACCATCGGGCCACGCATGGGGCAACACTGAAGCTTTCTTT | CASSPSGHAWGNTEAFF
TRBJ1-4 | TRBV11-2 | . | TRBD1 | TGTGCCAGCAGGCTAACAGGGGGCGTTGAAAAACTGTTTTTT | CASRLTGGVEKLFF
TRBJ2-1 | TRBV2 | few | . | TGTGCCAGCCAACAGGGAGGGGGCAATGAGCAGTTCTTC | CASQQGGGNEQFF
TRBJ2-5 | TRBV5-5 | . | TRBD1 | TGTGCCAGCAGCTTAAAGACAGGGTGGGGGCAAGAGACCCAGTACTTC | CASSLKTGWGQETQYF
TRBJ2-1 | TRBV5-1 | . | . | TGCGCCAGCAGCTTGGTCCCCCCCTCCAGCTACAATGAGCAGTTCTTC | CASSLVPPSSYNEQFF
TRBJ1-2 | TRBV19 | once | TRBD1 | TGTGCCAGTAGTATGAGGACAGGGGTACGTTATGGCTACACCTTC | CASSMRTGVRYGYTF
TRBJ2-3 | TRBV28 | . | . | TGTGCCAGCAGTCCCACGGGGGGGCCGCGGACAGGTACGCAGTATTTT | CASSPTGGPRTGTQYF
TRBJ1-1 | TRBV6-5 | . | . | TGTGCCAGCAGTTCCCTCCCGGGGGTCGCTTTCTTT | CASSSLPGVAFF
TRBJ1-3 | TRBV5-6 | . | . | TGTGCCAGCAGCACACAGACCCTCTCTGGAAACACCATATATTTT | CASSTQTLSGNTIYF
TRBJ2-2 | TRBV28 | . | . | TGTGCCAGCAGTACAGGGACGGAAGCGACCGGGGAGCTGTTTTTT | CASSTGTEATGELFF
TRBJ1-5 | TRBV28 | once | TRBD1 | TGTGCCAGCAGTCCCGGGACAGTGAATCAGCCCCAGCATTTT | CASSPGTVNQPQHF
TRBJ2-2 | TRBV3-1/TRBV3-2 | . | . | TGTGCCAGCAGCCTGCGGACAAGCAACGGGGAGCTGTTTTTT | CASSLRTSNGELFF
TRBJ2-6 | TRBV7-9 | . | . | TGTGCCAGCAGCCAAGGGTTGGGGCTGCTCTCTGGGGCCAACGTCCTGACTTTC | CASSQGLGLLSGANVLTF
TRBJ2-7 | TRBV6-2/TRBV6-3 | . | . | TGTGCCAGCAGTTTCCAGCTAGCATCCCTCGAGAGGTACTTC | CASSFQLASLERYF
TRBJ1-4 | TRBV6-4 | few | . | TGTGCCAGCAGTGAGCGATCAGGGGACAATGAAAAACTGTTTTTT | CASSERSGDNEKLFF
TRBJ2-3 | TRBV11-3 | . | . | TGTGCCAGCAGCCCAGGGAGGGGGATGTCAGATACGCAGTATTTT | CASSPGRGMSDTQYF
TRBJ1-2 | TRBV19 | . | . | TGTGCCACCGTGAGACACGAACCAAACACCTTC | CATVRHEPNTF
TRBJ2-7 | TRBV10-1 | . | TRBD2 | TGCGCCAGCAGTGAGGCCGGGGGGTACTACGAGCAGTACTTC | CASSEAGGYYEQYF
TRBJ2-1 | TRBV5-1 | . | . | TGCGCCAGCGGGGGAGGAGGGCCCTACAATGAGCAGTTCTTC | CASGGGGPYNEQFF
TRBJ1-4 | TRBV28 | . | TRBD1 | TGTGCCAGCAGTATCCCACAGGGGGCTTATGAAAAACTGTTTTTT | CASSIPQGAYEKLFF
TRBJ1-1 | TRBV28 | . | TRBD1 | TGTGCCAGCAGTGCTATAACGCTGACTAAGGACAGGGGGAACACTGAAGCTTTCTTT | CASSAITLTKDRGNTEAFF
TRBJ2-2 | TRBV23-1 | . | TRBD1 | TGCGCCAGCAGTCAATCCCTAACCCCGGGACAGAGGAACACCGGGGAGCTGTTTTTT | CASSQSLTPGQRNTGELFF
TRBJ2-1 | TRBV6-5 | . | TRBD2 | TGTGCCAGCACCCGAAGCGGGATTGTGTATGAGCAGTTCTTC | CASTRSGIVYEQFF
TRBJ1-1 | TRBV28 | . | . | TGTGCCAGCAATCGACTTCGAAACACTGAAGCTTTCTTT | CASNRLRNTEAFF
TRBJ2-7 | TRBV7-2 | . | . | TGTGCCAGCAGCTTAGGGGCAGGTGCCTCCTACGAGCAGTACTTC | CASSLGAGASYEQYF
TRBJ2-2 | TRBV7-3 | . | TRBD2 | TGTGCCAGCAGCTTGACCCTAGCGGGCGGGGAGCTGTTTTTT | CASSLTLAGGELFF